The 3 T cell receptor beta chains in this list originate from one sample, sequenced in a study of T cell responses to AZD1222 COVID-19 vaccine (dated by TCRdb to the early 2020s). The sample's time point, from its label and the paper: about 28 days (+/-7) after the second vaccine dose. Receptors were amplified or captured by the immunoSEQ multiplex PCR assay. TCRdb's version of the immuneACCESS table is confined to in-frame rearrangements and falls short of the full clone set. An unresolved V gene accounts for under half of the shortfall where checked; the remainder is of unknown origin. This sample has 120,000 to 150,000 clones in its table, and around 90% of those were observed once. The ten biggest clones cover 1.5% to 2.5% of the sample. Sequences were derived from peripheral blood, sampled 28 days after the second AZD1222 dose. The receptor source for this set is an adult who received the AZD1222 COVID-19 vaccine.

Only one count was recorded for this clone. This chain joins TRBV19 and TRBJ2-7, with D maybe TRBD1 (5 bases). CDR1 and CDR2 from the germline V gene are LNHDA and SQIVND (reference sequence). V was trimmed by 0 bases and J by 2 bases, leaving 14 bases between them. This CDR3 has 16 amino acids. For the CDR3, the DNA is TGTGCCAGTAGTATAGATAGGTGGGCAGGGACCTACGAGCAGTACTTC. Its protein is CASSIDRWAGTYEQYF.

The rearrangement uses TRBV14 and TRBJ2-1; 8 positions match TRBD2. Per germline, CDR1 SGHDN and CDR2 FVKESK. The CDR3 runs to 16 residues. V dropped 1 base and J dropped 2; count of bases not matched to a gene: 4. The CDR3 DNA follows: TGTGCCAGCAGCCAAGCTGGACTAGCCACCTACAATGAGCAGTTCTTC. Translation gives CASSQAGLATYNEQFF.

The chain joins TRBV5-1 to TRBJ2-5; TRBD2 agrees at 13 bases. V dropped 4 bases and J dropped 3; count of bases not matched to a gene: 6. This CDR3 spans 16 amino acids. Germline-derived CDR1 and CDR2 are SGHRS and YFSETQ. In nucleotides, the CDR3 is TGCGCCAGCAGCCCCGTCGGACTAGCGGGGGAAGAGACCCAGTACTTC. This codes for CASSPVGLAGEETQYF.